The 21 T cell receptor beta chains given below trace back to one sample, sequenced in a study of T cell responses to AZD1222 COVID-19 vaccine. Generated by immunoSEQ multiplex PCR, the TCRdb table keeps only in-frame clones and is missing some. The sample contains around 99,000 clones, about 91% of which appear only once. The source material was peripheral blood, sampled on day 0 of AZD1222 vaccination. These receptor sequences come from an adult in good health.

This clone is a singleton in its sample. The rearrangement links TRBV6-5 to TRBJ2-3; TRBD2 agrees at 13 bases. Per the germline V gene, CDR1 is MNHEY and CDR2 is SVGAGI. The trim removed 9 bases at V and 6 bases at J, leaving 6 bases unmatched. This CDR3 spans 14 amino acids. The CDR3 DNA sequence: TGTGCCAGTAGGACTAGCGGGAGTACGGATACGCAGTATTTT. As protein: CASRTSGSTDTQYF.

The chain employs TRBV5-1 and TRBJ1-1; D is ambiguous. The CDR3 totals 15 residues. V was cut by 4 bases and J by 4 bases, with 17 bases left in between. Germline V lookup: CDR1 SGHRS, CDR2 YFSETQ. The CDR3 DNA is TGCGCCAGCAGCGCCACCCTGGGCCGAGGCACTGAAGCTTTCTTT. Encoded protein: CASSATLGRGTEAFF.

The chain employs TRBV27 and TRBJ2-1; 9 bases agree with TRBD2. This CDR3 contains 16 residues. Germline CDR1 reads MNHEY; CDR2 reads SMNVEV (reference sequence). V gave up 3 bases and J gave up 4 bases; unmatched junction bases: 7. The CDR3, as DNA: TGTGCCAGCAGTTTCTTGGGACTAGCTTCATACAATGAGCAGTTCTTC. It is translated as CASSFLGLASYNEQFF.

J is TRBJ1-2 and V is TRBV7-8; 8 nucleotides match TRBD1. Trimming took 5 bases from V and 8 from J; bases not matched to a gene: 10. Looked up from germline, CDR1 is SGHVS and CDR2 is FQNEAQ. The CDR3 sequence is 14 residues long. The CDR3 DNA sequence: TGTGCCAGCAGCACAGGGGGGGCTCTCGGAGGCTACACCTTC. Protein sequence: CASSTGGALGGYTF. The whole variable domain, filled in from reference TRBV7-8 and TRBJ1-2, reads GAGVSQSPRYKVAKRGQDVALRCDPISGHVSLFWYQQALGQGPEFLTYFQNEAQLDKSGLPSDRFFAERPEGSVSTLKIQRTQQEDSAVYLCASSTGGALGGYTFGSGTRLTVV.

The rearrangement joins TRBV10-3 to TRBJ1-1; 8 bases agree with TRBD1. Germline CDR1 and CDR2: ENHRY and SYGVKD. The CDR3 runs 14 residues. V shed 8 bases, J shed 6 bases, and the junction held 11 bases outside the gene matches. The CDR3 DNA follows: TGTGCCATCGGGGGAGGACAGGGCCGGCCTGAAGCTTTCTTT. Translated, it gives CAIGGGQGRPEAFF.

The chain has TRBV12-3 or TRBV12-4 and TRBJ1-1; possible D gene TRBD1, 5 bases. V was shortened by 4 bases and J by 11 bases, with 14 bases between the two germline ends. This CDR3 region has 12 residues. The CDR3 region has the DNA TGTGCCAGCAGTTCAGGGACCTTTAGGGCTTTCTTT. Amino acid sequence: CASSSGTFRAFF.

The CDR3 protein is CASSPTAQGNTEAFF. In DNA form, the CDR3 reads TGTGCCAGCAGCCCCACCGCCCAGGGGAACACTGAAGCTTTCTTT. The chain combines TRBV11-2 with TRBJ1-1, with D tentatively TRBD1 (5 bases). This CDR3 spans 15 amino acids. V was clipped by 5 bases and J by 1 base, with 14 bases between them. The germline V gene has CDR1 SGHAT and CDR2 FQNNGV. The whole variable domain, remainder taken from reference TRBV11-2 and TRBJ1-1, is EAGVAQSPRYKIIEKRQSVAFWCNPISGHATLYWYQQILGQGPKLLIQFQNNGVVDDSQLPKDRFSAERLKGVDSTLKIQPAKLEDSAVYLCASSPTAQGNTEAFFGQGTRLTVV.

The V call is TRBV5-4, the J call TRBJ1-4; D not resolved. V gave up 3 bases and J gave up 5 bases, with 14 bases separating them. Germline CDR1 is SGHNT and CDR2 is YYREEE (reference sequence). The CDR3 extends over 15 amino acids. The CDR3: CASSSTNSPNEKLFF. CDR3 nucleotide sequence: TGTGCCAGCAGCTCGACCAACTCTCCCAATGAAAAACTGTTTTTT.

Written as DNA, the CDR3 is TGTGCCAGCAGCCCCCCAGGAAGAAGCTCCTACAATGAGCAGTTCTTC. Translated, it gives CASSPPGRSSYNEQFF. The rearrangement uses TRBV7-9 and TRBJ2-1; D call uncertain. CDR1 and CDR2 from the germline V gene are SEHNR and FQNEAQ (reference sequence). V shed 5 bases and J shed 0 bases, with 14 bases lying between them. This CDR3 is 16 amino acids long.

This clone has only a few counts. This chain links TRBV7-3 with TRBJ2-7; tentatively, D is TRBD2 (6 bases). Trimming stripped 5 bases from V and 2 bases from J, with 13 bases between. Germline V gene lookup returns CDR1 SGHTA and CDR2 FQGTGA. The CDR3 length is 14 residues. CDR3 region: CASSVIGGTYEQYF. The CDR3 DNA is TGTGCCAGCAGCGTTATTGGCGGGACCTACGAGCAGTACTTC.

In its sample, this clone was seen a few times. The genes are TRBV2 and TRBJ1-6, with D possibly TRBD1 on 5 matching bases. Germline CDR1 and CDR2: SNHLY and FYNNEI. CDR3 length: 14 amino acids. The ends were cut back, 4 bases at V and 8 bases at J, with 12 bases in the middle. CDR3 amino acids: CASSGPGGDSPLHF. CDR3 sequence (DNA): TGTGCCAGCAGTGGTCCGGGGGGGGATTCACCCCTCCACTTT.

This rearrangement joins TRBV5-1 to TRBJ2-3; no clear D. V was cut by 4 bases and J by 0 bases, with 12 bases left in between. The CDR3 contains 15 residues. CDR1 and CDR2 (germline): SGHRS, YFSETQ. This CDR3 reads CASSRIGGSTDTQYF. CDR3 nucleotides: TGCGCCAGCAGCAGGATAGGTGGGAGCACAGATACGCAGTATTTT.

This clone has a single count. J is TRBJ1-1 and V is TRBV19, with D unresolved. Trimming removed 2 bases from V and 2 bases from J, with 9 bases in between. Per the germline V gene, CDR1 is LNHDA and CDR2 is SQIVND (reference sequence). The length of the CDR3 is 14 residues. The CDR3 coding sequence is TGTGCCAGTAGTATACTTGCCAGAAACACTGAAGCTTTCTTT. Its translation is CASSILARNTEAFF.

As concerns this clone: The junction and the germline gene differ at one end; a read error may be behind it. This sequence joins TRBV7-9 and TRBJ2-4, with 10 bases that match TRBD1. Germline V CDR1 and CDR2: SEHNR, FQNEAQ (reference sequence). CDR3 size: 12 residues. The CDR3 coding sequence is TGTGCCAGCAGCTTAGCCGGGACAGGGGTTGTCTTC. This codes for CASSLAGTGVVF.

Turning to this clone: Other nucleotide sequences from this sample produce the same CDR3. The J gene is TRBJ1-5, the V gene TRBV12-3 or TRBV12-4; weak D call: TRBD1 (6 bases). Between the trimmed V and J ends, which lost 6 bases and 6 bases, there was a span of 9 bases. The CDR3 runs 12 residues. The CDR3 region has the DNA TGTGCCAGCAGCCCCAGGGGTCAGCCCCAGCATTTT. This codes for CASSPRGQPQHF.

The sample holds one count of this clone. This sequence joins TRBV12-5 and TRBJ1-1; TRBD1 might be the D (6 bases). Germline V lookup: CDR1 LGHNT, CDR2 FRNRAP. The CDR3 is 18 residues long. V lost 2 bases, J lost 0 bases, and 19 bases lay in between. The CDR3 here is CASGLTRGRVPLNTEAFF. In DNA, the CDR3 is TGTGCTAGTGGTTTGACCAGGGGCCGAGTCCCCCTGAACACTGAAGCTTTCTTT.

The V gene is TRBV10-1, the J gene TRBJ2-7, with 7 bases matching TRBD1. This CDR3 comprises 14 residues. Trimming took 5 bases from V and 2 from J; bases not matched to a gene: 6. The V gene's germline CDR1 is WNHNN and CDR2 SYGVQD (reference sequence). CDR3 loop: CASSRDRAAYEQYF. In DNA, the CDR3 is TGCGCCAGCAGTAGAGACAGGGCCGCCTACGAGCAGTACTTC.

This clone was counted a single time. CDR3 nucleotide sequence: TGTGCCAGCAGCTTAGGAGGTTCGGTGGCGGAGCCCCAGCATTTT. This gives the protein CASSLGGSVAEPQHF. This chain links TRBV7-2 with TRBJ1-5, with D uncertain. The V gene's germline CDR1 is SGHTA and CDR2 FQGNSA. V was cut by 1 base and J by 8 bases, with 15 bases left in between. CDR3 size: 15 residues.

In DNA, the CDR3 is TGTGCCAGCAGCTTGGGGAGCGGCCACCTCCGTTACAATGAGCAGTTCTTC. Translated: CASSLGSGHLRYNEQFF. The V call is TRBV3-1 (or the pseudogene TRBV3-2), the J call TRBJ2-1; weak D call: TRBD2 (5 bases). The CDR3 contains 17 residues. Germline V gene sequence: CDR1 LGHDT, CDR2 YNNKEL (reference sequence). Trimming removed 5 bases from V and 4 bases from J, with 21 bases in between.

The V gene is TRBV7-3, the J gene TRBJ2-1; TRBD1 aligns across 7 bases. The CDR3 is 14 amino acids. Germline CDR1 SGHTA, CDR2 FQGTGA. The ends lost 5 bases at V and 4 bases at J; junction bases unmatched: 5. The CDR3 loop reads CASSLQGRYNEQFF. The CDR3, as DNA: TGTGCCAGCAGCCTACAGGGGCGATACAATGAGCAGTTCTTC.

The V gene is TRBV6-2 or TRBV6-3, the J gene TRBJ2-5; perhaps TRBD2 as D (6 bases). Trimming took 4 bases from V and 9 from J, leaving 24 bases between them. Germline CDR1 MNHEY, CDR2 SVGEGT. The CDR3 spans 16 residues. For the CDR3, the DNA is TGTGCCAGCAGTTCCATTCAACTAGCCCCGGCAAAGGCCCAGTACTTC. This sequence encodes CASSSIQLAPAKAQYF.